A selection of T cell receptor beta chains follows, all from one sample in a study of T cells in Graves' hyperthyroidism and ophthalmopathy. MiXCR was run by TCRdb on the multiplex PCR reads, yielding one entry per CDR3 protein. The data contain 350,000 to 400,000 distinct CDR3 sequences, about 18% of them seen just once; the ten biggest clones take up around 40%. Sequencing was performed on blood. The receptor set was obtained from a man between 18 and 35 years old with Graves' ophthalmopathy. Each CDR3 is given without its conserved first and last residue. Each record gives: V gene, J gene, CDR3 protein.

TRBV12-3/TRBV12-4	TRBJ2-2	ASSLRQGGTGELF
TRBV6-4	TRBJ1-1	ASSLPDPNTEAF
TRBV12-3/TRBV12-4	TRBJ1-1	ASSPTGSWTEAF
TRBV28	TRBJ2-6	ASSAGRGISGANVLT
TRBV18	TRBJ2-3	ASSRTSEGDTQY
TRBV27	TRBJ1-4	ASSSWTGGLDEKLF
TRBV7-3	TRBJ2-3	ASSPTGGRDTQY
TRBV5-1	TRBJ1-2	ASSLGPNQDYGYT
TRBV6-2/TRBV6-3	TRBJ2-5	ASSLDSGTGVTRETQY
TRBV20-1	TRBJ2-5	SAQGGQGGETQY
TRBV28	TRBJ1-2	ASSGRANYGYT
TRBV12-3/TRBV12-4	TRBJ1-2	ASSPTGLNYGYT
TRBV6-1	TRBJ2-7	ASTKDGTYSYEQY
TRBV12-3/TRBV12-4	TRBJ1-3	ASSRDLKGAGNTIY
TRBV5-1	TRBJ1-2	ASSFQRDSLYGYT
TRBV20-1	TRBJ2-7	SARDWRGGPYEQY
TRBV5-8	TRBJ1-2	ASSLVTGSNYGYT
TRBV28	TRBJ1-5	ASLPVPGANQPQH
TRBV9	TRBJ2-7	ASSPPGTGGGEQY
TRBV7-9	TRBJ1-2	ASSPAQGDYGYT
TRBV15	TRBJ1-5	ATSRATRTDSNQPQH
TRBV6-2/TRBV6-3	TRBJ1-5	ASSYSFRGETQH
TRBV3-1	TRBJ2-2	ASSQPLTSGSTGELF
TRBV5-1	TRBJ1-1	ASSAMDRNTEAF
TRBV7-3	TRBJ2-3	ASSPGTGSLDTQY
TRBV12-3/TRBV12-4	TRBJ2-3	ASSLRTTPGGTQY
TRBV11-2	TRBJ2-3	ASRVAVGWDTQY
TRBV20-1	TRBJ2-7	SARVHAGTGSYEQY
TRBV6-1	TRBJ1-1	ATIRGSLGNTEAF
TRBV7-8	TRBJ1-2	ASSPNGGGAGGYT
TRBV20-1	TRBJ1-6	SARDRGQYSPLH